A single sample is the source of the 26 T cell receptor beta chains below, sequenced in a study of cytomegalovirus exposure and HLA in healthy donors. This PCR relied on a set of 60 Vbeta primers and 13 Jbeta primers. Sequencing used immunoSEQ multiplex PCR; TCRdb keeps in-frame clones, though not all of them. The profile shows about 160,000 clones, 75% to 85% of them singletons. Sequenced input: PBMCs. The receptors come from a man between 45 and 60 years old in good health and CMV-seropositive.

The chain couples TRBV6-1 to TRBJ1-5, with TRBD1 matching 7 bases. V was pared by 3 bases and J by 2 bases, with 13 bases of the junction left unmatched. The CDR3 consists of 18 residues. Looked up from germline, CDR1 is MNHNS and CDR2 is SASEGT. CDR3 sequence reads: CASSESQGVPIGNQPQHF. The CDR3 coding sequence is TGTGCCAGCAGTGAGAGCCAGGGGGTTCCGATTGGCAATCAGCCCCAGCATTTT.

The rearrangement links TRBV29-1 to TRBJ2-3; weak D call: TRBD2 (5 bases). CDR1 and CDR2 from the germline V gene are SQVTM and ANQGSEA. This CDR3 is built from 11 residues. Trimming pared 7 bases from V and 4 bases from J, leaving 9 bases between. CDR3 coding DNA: TGCAGCGGAAGGGAGTCAGATACGCAGTATTTT. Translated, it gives CSGRESDTQYF.

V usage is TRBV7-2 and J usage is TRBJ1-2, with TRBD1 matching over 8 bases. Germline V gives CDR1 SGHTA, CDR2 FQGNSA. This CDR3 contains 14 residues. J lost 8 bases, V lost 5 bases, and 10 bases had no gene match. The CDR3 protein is CASSQRQGTLGYTF. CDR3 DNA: TGTGCCAGCAGCCAACGACAGGGGACCCTAGGCTACACCTTC.

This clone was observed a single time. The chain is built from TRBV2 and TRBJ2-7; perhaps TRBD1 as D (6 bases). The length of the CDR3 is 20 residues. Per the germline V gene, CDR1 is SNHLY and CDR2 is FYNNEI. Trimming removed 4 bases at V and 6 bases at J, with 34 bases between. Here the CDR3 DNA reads TGTGCCAGCAGTGGGACGGACAGATCGTTCCCAGACGTGTTGGGTGTCGAGCAGTACTTC. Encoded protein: CASSGTDRSFPDVLGVEQYF.

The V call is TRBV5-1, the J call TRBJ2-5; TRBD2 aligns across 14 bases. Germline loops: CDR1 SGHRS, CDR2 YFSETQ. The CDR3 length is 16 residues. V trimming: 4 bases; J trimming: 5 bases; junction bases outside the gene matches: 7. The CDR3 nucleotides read TGCGCCAGCAGCGAGGGACTAGCGGGAGCTGGTGAGACCCAGTACTTC. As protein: CASSEGLAGAGETQYF.

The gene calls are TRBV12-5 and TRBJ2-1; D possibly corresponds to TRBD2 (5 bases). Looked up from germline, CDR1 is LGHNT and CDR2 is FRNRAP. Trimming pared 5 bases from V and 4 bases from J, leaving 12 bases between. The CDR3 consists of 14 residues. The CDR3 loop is CASGPPGSYNEQFF. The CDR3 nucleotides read TGTGCTAGTGGTCCACCGGGATCTTACAATGAGCAGTTCTTC.

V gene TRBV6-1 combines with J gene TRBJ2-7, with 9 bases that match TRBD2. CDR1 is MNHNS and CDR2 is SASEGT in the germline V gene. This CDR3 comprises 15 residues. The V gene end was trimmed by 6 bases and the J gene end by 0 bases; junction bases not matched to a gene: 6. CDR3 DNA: TGTGCCAGCAGCACACTAGCGGGTGACTCCTACGAGCAGTACTTC. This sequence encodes CASSTLAGDSYEQYF.

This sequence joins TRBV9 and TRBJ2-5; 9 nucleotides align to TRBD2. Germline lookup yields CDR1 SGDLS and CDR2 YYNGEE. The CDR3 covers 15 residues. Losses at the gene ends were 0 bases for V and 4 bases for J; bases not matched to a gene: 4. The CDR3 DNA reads TGTGCCAGCAGCGTAGGTGGTAGCGGGGGAGAGACCCAGTACTTC. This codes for CASSVGGSGGETQYF.

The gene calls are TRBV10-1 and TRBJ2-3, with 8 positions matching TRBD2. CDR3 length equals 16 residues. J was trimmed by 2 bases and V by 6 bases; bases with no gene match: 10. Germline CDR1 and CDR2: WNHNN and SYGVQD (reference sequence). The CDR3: CASSREGEAYTDTQYF. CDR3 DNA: TGCGCCAGCAGCCGGGAGGGGGAGGCATACACAGATACGCAGTATTTT.

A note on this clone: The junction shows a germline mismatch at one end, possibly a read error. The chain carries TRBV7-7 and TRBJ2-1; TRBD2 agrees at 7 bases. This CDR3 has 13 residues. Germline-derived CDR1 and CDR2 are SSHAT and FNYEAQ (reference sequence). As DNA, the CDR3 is TGTGCTAGCAGCTTCAGCCCGGGGGGTGAGCAGTTCTTC. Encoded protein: CASSFSPGGEQFF.

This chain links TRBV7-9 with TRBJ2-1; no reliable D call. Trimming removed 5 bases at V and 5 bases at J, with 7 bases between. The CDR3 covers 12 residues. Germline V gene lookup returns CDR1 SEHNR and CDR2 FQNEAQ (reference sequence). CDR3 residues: CASSQIDNEQFF. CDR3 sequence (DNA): TGTGCCAGCAGCCAAATAGACAATGAGCAGTTCTTC.

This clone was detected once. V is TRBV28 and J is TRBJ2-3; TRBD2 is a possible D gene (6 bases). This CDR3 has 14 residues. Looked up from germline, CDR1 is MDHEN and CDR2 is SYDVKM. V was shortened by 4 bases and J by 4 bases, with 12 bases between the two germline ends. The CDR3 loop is CASSSPGDSDTQYF. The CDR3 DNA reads TGTGCCAGCAGTTCCCCGGGGGATTCAGATACGCAGTATTTT.

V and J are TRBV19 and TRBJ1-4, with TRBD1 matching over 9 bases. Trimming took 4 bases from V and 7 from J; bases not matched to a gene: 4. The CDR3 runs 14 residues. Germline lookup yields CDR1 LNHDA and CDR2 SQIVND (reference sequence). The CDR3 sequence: CASSRDREAEKLFF. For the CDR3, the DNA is TGTGCCAGTAGTAGGGACAGGGAGGCTGAAAAACTGTTTTTT.

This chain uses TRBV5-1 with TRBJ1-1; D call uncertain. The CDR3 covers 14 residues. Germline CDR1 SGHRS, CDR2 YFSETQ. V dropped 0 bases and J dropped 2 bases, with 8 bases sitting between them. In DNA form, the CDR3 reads TGCGCCAGCAGCTTGGTTGCGGGAAACACTGAAGCTTTCTTT. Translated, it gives CASSLVAGNTEAFF.

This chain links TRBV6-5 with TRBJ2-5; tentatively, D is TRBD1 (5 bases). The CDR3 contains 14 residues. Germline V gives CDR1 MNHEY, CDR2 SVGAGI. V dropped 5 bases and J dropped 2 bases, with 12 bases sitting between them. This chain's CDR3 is CASSPRQIQETQYF. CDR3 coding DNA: TGTGCCAGCAGTCCCCGACAGATTCAAGAGACCCAGTACTTC.

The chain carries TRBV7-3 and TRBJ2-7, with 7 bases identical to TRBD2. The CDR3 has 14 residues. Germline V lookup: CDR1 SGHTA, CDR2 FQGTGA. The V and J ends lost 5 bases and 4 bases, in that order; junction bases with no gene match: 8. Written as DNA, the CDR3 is TGTGCCAGCAGCCCAGGAGCGGGGCCGTACGAGCAGTACTTC. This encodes CASSPGAGPYEQYF.

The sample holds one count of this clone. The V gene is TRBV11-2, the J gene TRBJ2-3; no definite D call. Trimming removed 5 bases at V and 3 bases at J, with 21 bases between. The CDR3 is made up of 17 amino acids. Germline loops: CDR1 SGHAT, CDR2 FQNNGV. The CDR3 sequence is CASSPHSERGITDTQYF. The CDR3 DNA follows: TGTGCCAGCAGCCCCCACTCAGAAAGAGGAATTACAGATACGCAGTATTTT.

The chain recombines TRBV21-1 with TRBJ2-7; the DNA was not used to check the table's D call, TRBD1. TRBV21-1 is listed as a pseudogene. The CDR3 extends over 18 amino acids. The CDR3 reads CASSKGISNRVPTYEQYF. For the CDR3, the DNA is TGTGCCAGCAGCAAAGGGATCAGCAACAGGGTCCCCACCTACGAGCAGTACTTC.

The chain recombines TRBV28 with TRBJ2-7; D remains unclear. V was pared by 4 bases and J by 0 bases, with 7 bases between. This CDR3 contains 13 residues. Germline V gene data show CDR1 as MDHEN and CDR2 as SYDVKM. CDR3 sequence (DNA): TGTGCCAGCAGTTCGACTGCCTCCTACGAGCAGTACTTC. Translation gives CASSSTASYEQYF.

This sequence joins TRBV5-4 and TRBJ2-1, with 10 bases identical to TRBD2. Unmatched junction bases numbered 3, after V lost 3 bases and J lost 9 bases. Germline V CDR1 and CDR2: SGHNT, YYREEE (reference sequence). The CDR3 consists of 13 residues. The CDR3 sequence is CASSYIAGGEQFF. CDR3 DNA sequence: TGTGCCAGCAGCTACATAGCGGGAGGTGAGCAGTTCTTC.

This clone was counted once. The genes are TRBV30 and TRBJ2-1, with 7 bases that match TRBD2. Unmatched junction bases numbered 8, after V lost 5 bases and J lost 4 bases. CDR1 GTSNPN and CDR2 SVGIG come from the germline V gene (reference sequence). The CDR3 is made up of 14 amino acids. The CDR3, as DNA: TGTGCCTGGTGGGGGGGTTCGGTGTACAATGAGCAGTTCTTC. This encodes CAWWGGSVYNEQFF.

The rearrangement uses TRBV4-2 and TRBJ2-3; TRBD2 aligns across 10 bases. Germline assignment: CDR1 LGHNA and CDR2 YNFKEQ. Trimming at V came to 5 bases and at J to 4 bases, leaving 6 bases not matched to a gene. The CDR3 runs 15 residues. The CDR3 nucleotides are TGTGCCAGCAGCTCCCTAGCGGGAGAGGCAGATACGCAGTATTTT. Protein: CASSSLAGEADTQYF.

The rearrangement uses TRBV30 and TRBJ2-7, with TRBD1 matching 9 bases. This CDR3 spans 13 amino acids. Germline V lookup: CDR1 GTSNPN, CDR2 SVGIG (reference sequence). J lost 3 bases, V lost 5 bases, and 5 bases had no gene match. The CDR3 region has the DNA TGTGCCTGGGGGACAGGGAATAGCTACGAGCAGTACTTC. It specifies CAWGTGNSYEQYF.

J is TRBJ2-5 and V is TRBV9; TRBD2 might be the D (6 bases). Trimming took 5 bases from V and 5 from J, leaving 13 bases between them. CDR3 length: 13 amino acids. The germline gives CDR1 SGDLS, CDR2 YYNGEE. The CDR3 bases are TGTGCCAGCAGACGGGGGTCTCAGGAGACCCAGTACTTC. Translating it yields CASRRGSQETQYF.

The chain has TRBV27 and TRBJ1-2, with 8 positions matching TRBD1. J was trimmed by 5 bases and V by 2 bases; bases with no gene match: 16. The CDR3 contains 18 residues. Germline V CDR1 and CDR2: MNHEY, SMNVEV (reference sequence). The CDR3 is CASSLVTGVTTRSYGYTF. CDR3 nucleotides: TGTGCCAGCAGTTTAGTGACAGGGGTCACAACTCGTTCGTATGGCTACACCTTC.

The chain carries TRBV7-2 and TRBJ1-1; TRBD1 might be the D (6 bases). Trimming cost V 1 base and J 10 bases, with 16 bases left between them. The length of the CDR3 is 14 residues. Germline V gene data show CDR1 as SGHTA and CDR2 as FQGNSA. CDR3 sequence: CASSLGQGTLRAFF. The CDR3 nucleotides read TGTGCCAGCAGCTTAGGTCAGGGGACCCTGCGAGCTTTCTTT.